This entry describes one T cell receptor (beta chain). Its antigen is unknown. PCR amplification relied on 60 Vbeta primers (plus 13 Jbeta primers). TCRdb's table, derived via immunoSEQ multiplex PCR, lists solely in-frame clones and lacks some. The table records about 150,000 clones, roughly a tenth of them present only once. This sample is part of a study of cytomegalovirus exposure and HLA in healthy donors. Study-wide points: Later findings reportedly placed an Asian-associated ancestry cluster below the roughly 700-donor mean for N-insertions. In a later analysis, at a false discovery rate of 0.05, roughly 17,000 TCR beta sequences matched HLA alleles.

Germline V lookup: CDR1 LGHNA, CDR2 YSLEER. This CDR3 region has 15 residues. V was trimmed by 8 bases and J by 4 bases, leaving 17 bases between them. The chain links TRBV4-3 to TRBJ1-4; no clear D. This clonotype was sampled from a male donor in good health and CMV-seronegative. Sequencing was carried out using PBMCs. The CDR3 protein is CASSSFLGFNEKLFF. DNA for the CDR3: TGCGCCAGCTCCTCATTTCTGGGCTTTAATGAAAAACTGTTTTTT.